Included here is one TCR beta chain sequence, with context. The antigen is undetermined. Produced via immunoSEQ multiplex PCR; TCRdb's table is partial and in-frame only. Among tens of thousands of clones, approximately 89% were seen once, and the ten largest hold approximately 2.2%. The data were obtained in a study of OX40 agonist ivuxolimab in advanced cancers. Background on the study: The mean age was approximately 60 years, ranging from 23 to 79, with around four fifths of participants male. Therapy given before enrollment (anti-PD-1, anti-PD-L1 or anti-CTLA-4) was allowed, and around 41% had some. Study-level results: Low normalized T-cell clonal expansion also characterized some of the nonresponders. Not determined was the antigen specificity of the expanded peripheral T cells.

V was trimmed by 1 base and J by 2 bases, leaving 12 bases between them. CDR3 size: 16 residues. Germline assignment: CDR1 SEHNR and CDR2 FQNEAQ (reference sequence). The chain has TRBV7-9 and TRBJ1-5; possible D gene TRBD1, 5 bases. The receptor comes from an adult with an advanced solid tumor such as melanoma, head and neck, liver or kidney cancer. This material consisted of CD4+ or CD8+ T cells sorted from blood, taken in a trial of the OX40 agonist ivuxolimab. The CDR3 spells CASSLGAGRGNQPQHF. The CDR3 nucleotides are TGTGCCAGCAGCTTAGGTGCCGGCAGGGGCAATCAGCCCCAGCATTTT.